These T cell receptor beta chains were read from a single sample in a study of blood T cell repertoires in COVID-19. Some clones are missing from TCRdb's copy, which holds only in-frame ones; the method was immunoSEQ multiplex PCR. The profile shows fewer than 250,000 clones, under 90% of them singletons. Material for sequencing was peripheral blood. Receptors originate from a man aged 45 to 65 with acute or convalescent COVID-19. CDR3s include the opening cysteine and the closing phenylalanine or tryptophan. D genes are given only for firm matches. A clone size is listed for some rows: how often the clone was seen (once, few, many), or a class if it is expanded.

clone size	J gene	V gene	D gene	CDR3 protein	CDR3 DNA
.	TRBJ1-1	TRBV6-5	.	CASSYMGRHTEAFF	TGTGCCAGCAGTTATATGGGGCGTCACACTGAAGCTTTCTTT
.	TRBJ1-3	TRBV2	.	CASTLSRVGNTIYF	TGTGCCAGCACCCTGAGCAGGGTCGGAAACACCATATATTTT
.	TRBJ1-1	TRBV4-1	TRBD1	CASTDRVENTEAFF	TGCGCCAGCACCGACAGGGTGGAAAACACTGAAGCTTTCTTT
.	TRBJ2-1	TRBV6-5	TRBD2	CASTLAGPYNEQFF	TGTGCCAGCACCTTAGCGGGGCCCTACAATGAGCAGTTCTTC
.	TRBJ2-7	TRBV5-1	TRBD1	CASSLSRDRGQSSYEQYF	TGCGCCAGCAGCTTGTCCCGGGACAGGGGGCAGAGCTCCTACGAGCAGTACTTC
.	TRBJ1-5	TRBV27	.	CASSKRDTNQPQHF	TGTGCCAGCAGTAAACGGGACACTAATCAGCCCCAGCATTTT
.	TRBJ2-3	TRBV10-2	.	CASSDTGIHTDTQYF	TGCGCCAGCAGTGACACAGGGATTCACACAGATACGCAGTATTTT
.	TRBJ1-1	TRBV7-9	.	CASSFQGGTEAFF	TGTGCCAGCAGCTTTCAGGGAGGCACTGAAGCTTTCTTT
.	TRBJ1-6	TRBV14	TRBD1	CASSPTDRVSPLHF	TGTGCCAGCAGCCCTACGGACAGGGTTTCACCCCTCCACTTT
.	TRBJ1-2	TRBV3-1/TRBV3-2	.	CASSQDRERGRRSYGYTF	TGTGCCAGCAGCCAAGACCGGGAAAGAGGGCGGCGTAGCTATGGCTACACCTTC
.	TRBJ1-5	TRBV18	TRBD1	CASSEGQNQPQHF	TGTGCCAGCTCAGAGGGACAGAATCAGCCCCAGCATTTT
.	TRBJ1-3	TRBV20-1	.	CSASHISSGNTIYF	TGCAGTGCTAGTCACATAAGCTCTGGAAACACCATATATTTT
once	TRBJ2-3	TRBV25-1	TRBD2	CASLAGASTDTQYF	TGTGCCAGCCTAGCGGGGGCTAGCACAGATACGCAGTATTTT
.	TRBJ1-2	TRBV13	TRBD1	CASSLRDSYGYTF	TGTGCCAGCAGCCTCCGGGACAGCTATGGCTACACCTTC
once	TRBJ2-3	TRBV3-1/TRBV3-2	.	CASSQEEVGTSTDTQYF	TGTGCCAGCAGCCAAGAGGAGGTCGGGACTAGCACAGATACGCAGTATTTT
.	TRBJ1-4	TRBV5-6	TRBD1	CASSLDRAGEKLFF	TGTGCCAGCAGCCTGGACAGGGCAGGCGAAAAACTGTTTTTT
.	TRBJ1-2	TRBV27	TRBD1	CASSPWTGENYGYTF	TGTGCCAGCAGTCCGTGGACAGGGGAAAACTATGGCTACACCTTC
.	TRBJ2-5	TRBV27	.	CASSPGWSHRGIQETQYF	TGTGCCAGCAGTCCTGGGTGGAGTCATCGAGGAATCCAAGAGACCCAGTACTTC
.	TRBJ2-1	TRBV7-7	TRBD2	CASSPTSGHNNEQFF	TGTGCCAGCAGCCCAACTAGCGGACATAACAATGAGCAGTTCTTC
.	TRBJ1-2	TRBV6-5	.	CASRPTANYGYTF	TGTGCCAGCAGGCCTACGGCTAACTATGGCTACACCTTC
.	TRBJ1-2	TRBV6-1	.	CASSTGMNYGYTF	TGTGCCAGCAGCACGGGAATGAACTATGGCTACACCTTC
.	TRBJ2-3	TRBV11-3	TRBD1	CASSKTGDRQYF	TGTGCCAGCAGCAAGACAGGGGATCGGCAGTATTTT
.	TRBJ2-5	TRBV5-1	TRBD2	CASSLKERGAQETQYF	TGCGCCAGCAGCCTCAAGGAGCGGGGGGCACAAGAGACCCAGTACTTC
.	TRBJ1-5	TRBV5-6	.	CASSLQGHNSNQPQHF	TGTGCCAGCAGCTTACAGGGACATAATAGCAATCAGCCCCAGCATTTT
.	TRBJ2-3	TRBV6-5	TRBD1	CASSYRTGADTQYF	TGTGCCAGCAGTTATAGGACAGGGGCAGATACGCAGTATTTT
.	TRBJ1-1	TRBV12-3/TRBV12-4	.	CASSLRGTEAFF	TGTGCCAGCAGCTTGCGAGGGACTGAAGCTTTCTTT
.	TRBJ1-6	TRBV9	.	CASSVVSGQAGALHF	TGTGCCAGCAGCGTAGTCTCAGGCCAGGCGGGAGCCCTCCACTTT
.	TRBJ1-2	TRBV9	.	CASSVEGRPNYGYTF	TGTGCCAGCAGCGTAGAGGGGCGGCCGAACTATGGCTACACCTTC
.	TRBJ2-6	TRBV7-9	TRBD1	CASSFDRAGANVLTF	TGTGCCAGCAGCTTTGACAGGGCTGGGGCCAACGTCCTGACTTTC
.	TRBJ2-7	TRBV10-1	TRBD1	CASSGRTGGGEQYF	TGCGCCAGCAGTGGGAGGACAGGGGGCGGCGAGCAGTACTTC
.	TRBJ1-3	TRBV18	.	CASSPRTVTFDSSSGNTIYF	TGTGCCAGCTCACCCCGGACAGTGACATTCGATAGTAGCTCTGGAAACACCATATATTTT
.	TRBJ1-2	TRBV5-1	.	CASSLAGSYEGNIPYTF	TGCGCCAGCAGCTTGGCAGGGTCTTACGAAGGCAATATCCCCTACACCTTC
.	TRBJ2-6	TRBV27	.	CASSFWGAGANVLTF	TGTGCCAGCAGTTTCTGGGGAGCCGGGGCCAACGTCCTGACTTTC
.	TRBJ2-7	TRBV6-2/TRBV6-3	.	CASSFPAGKSEQYF	TGTGCCAGCAGTTTCCCCGCAGGGAAGAGCGAGCAGTACTTC
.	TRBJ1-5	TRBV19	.	CASSIEGQGNQPQHF	TGTGCCAGTAGTATAGAGGGGCAGGGGAATCAGCCCCAGCATTTT
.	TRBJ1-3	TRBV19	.	CASSPFRTASGNTIYF	TGTGCCAGTAGTCCTTTTAGGACAGCCTCTGGAAACACCATATATTTT
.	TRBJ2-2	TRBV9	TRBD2	CASSMRGLDTGELFF	TGTGCCAGCAGCATGAGGGGACTAGACACCGGGGAGCTGTTTTTT
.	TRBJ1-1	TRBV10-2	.	CASRVTGWSGEAFF	TGCGCCAGCAGAGTAACAGGGTGGAGCGGTGAAGCTTTCTTT
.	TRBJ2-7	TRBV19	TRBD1	CASSITGGSYEQYF	TGTGCCAGTAGTATAACAGGGGGCTCCTACGAGCAGTACTTC
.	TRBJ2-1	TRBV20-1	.	CSASSGTLQFF	TGCAGTGCTAGTTCCGGGACATTGCAGTTCTTC
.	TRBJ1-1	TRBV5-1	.	CASSLALSGNTEAFF	TGCGCCAGCAGCTTGGCCCTTTCGGGGAACACTGAAGCTTTCTTT
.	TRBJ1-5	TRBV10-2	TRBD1	CASGQANQPQHF	TGCGCCAGCGGACAGGCCAATCAGCCCCAGCATTTT
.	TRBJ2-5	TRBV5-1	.	CASSLSGTAAGGQETQYF	TGCGCCAGCAGCCTATCGGGGACAGCGGCGGGGGGTCAAGAGACCCAGTACTTC
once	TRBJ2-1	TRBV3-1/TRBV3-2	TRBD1	CASSQGTGNGNEQFF	TGTGCCAGCAGCCAAGGGACAGGGAACGGCAATGAGCAGTTCTTC
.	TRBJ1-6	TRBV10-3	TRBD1	CAISELGGGSVNSPLHF	TGTGCCATCAGTGAGTTAGGGGGCGGATCGGTCAATTCACCCCTCCACTTT
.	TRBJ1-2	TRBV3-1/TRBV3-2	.	CASSQAGGRGYGYTF	TGTGCCAGCAGCCAAGCCGGGGGTCGTGGATATGGCTACACCTTC
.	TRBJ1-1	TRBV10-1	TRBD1	CASSERGQGNTEAFF	TGCGCCAGCAGTGAGAGGGGACAGGGGAACACTGAAGCTTTCTTT
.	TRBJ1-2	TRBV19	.	CASSIPEGGFYGYTF	TGTGCCAGTAGTATTCCGGAGGGCGGTTTCTATGGCTACACCTTC
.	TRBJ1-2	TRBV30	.	CAWSGAPPGNGYTF	TGTGCCTGGAGTGGGGCTCCACCCGGGAATGGCTACACCTTC
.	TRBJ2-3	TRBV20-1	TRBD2	CSASRGGRYTDTQYF	TGCAGTGCTAGTCGCGGGGGGAGGTACACAGATACGCAGTATTTT
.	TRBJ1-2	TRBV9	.	CASSVAHDGYGYTF	TGTGCCAGCAGCGTTGCACACGATGGCTATGGCTACACCTTC
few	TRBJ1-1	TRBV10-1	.	CASSEWRVWEMNTEAFF	TGCGCCAGCAGTGAGTGGAGGGTTTGGGAGATGAACACTGAAGCTTTCTTT
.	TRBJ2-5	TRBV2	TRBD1	CASTLGQGARDF	TGTGCCAGCACCTTGGGGCAGGGGGCCCGAGACTTC
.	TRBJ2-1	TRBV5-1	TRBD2	CASSLAASGGSYTYNEQFF	TGCGCCAGCAGCTTGGCGGCTAGCGGGGGGTCTTATACCTACAATGAGCAGTTCTTC
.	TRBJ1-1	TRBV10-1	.	CASRLTVNTEAFF	TGCGCCAGCAGATTAACAGTGAACACTGAAGCTTTCTTT
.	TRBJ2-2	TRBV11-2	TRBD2	CASSSALAGGTGELFF	TGTGCCAGCAGCTCGGCACTAGCGGGTGGCACCGGGGAGCTGTTTTTT
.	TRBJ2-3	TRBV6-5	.	CASWSVVTDTQYF	TGTGCCAGCTGGAGTGTCGTCACAGATACGCAGTATTTT
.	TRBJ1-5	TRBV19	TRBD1	CASQDRVDQPQHF	TGTGCCAGCCAGGACAGGGTGGATCAGCCCCAGCATTTT